These T cell receptor beta chains were read from a single sample in a study of T-cell reconstitution after alpha-beta-depleted transplantation in children. TCRdb called the PCR reads again in MiXCR, with one record for every CDR3 protein. The sample lists around 370,000 distinct CDR3 sequences; roughly 17% were seen once. The sample here was PBMCs, mostly from graft donor cells, taken 360 days after TCRalphabeta/CD19-depleted stem cell transplant. These receptors were collected from a male patient between 2 and 15 years old who had a stem cell transplant for acute lymphoblastic leukemia, so the T cells may come from the graft donor. Each CDR3 is given with its conserved first and last residue. A D gene is named only where the DNA matches it firmly. Some rows mark clone size as missing; the rest say once, few, many or name a class of expanded clone.

clone size	J gene	V gene	D gene	CDR3 protein	CDR3 DNA
.	TRBJ1-1	TRBV28	.	CASSFGWTEAFF	TGTGCCAGCAGTTTTGGGTGGACTGAAGCTTTCTTT
.	TRBJ2-3	TRBV15	.	CATSRDYGGSTDTQYF	TGTGCCACCAGCAGAGATTATGGCGGGAGCACAGATACGCAGTATTTT
.	TRBJ1-2	TRBV4-3	.	CASSPSGGSNYGYTF	TGCGCCAGCAGCCCCTCCGGAGGGTCCAACTATGGCTACACCTTC
.	TRBJ2-5	TRBV29-1	TRBD1	CSGLGQAVSGETQYF	TGCAGCGGTCTGGGACAGGCCGTTTCTGGGGAGACCCAGTACTTC
.	TRBJ2-7	TRBV11-2	.	CASSFSHGDEQYF	TGTGCCAGCAGCTTTTCCCACGGAGACGAGCAGTACTTC
.	TRBJ2-1	TRBV12-3/TRBV12-4	.	CASSFPLGGQFF	TGTGCCAGCAGTTTCCCTTTGGGTGGGCAGTTCTTC
.	TRBJ2-1	TRBV28	TRBD2	CATTSGRANEQFF	TGTGCCACGACTAGCGGGAGGGCAAATGAGCAGTTCTTC
many	TRBJ2-3	TRBV9	.	CASSVGVGNTQYF	TGTGCCAGCAGCGTAGGTGTGGGAAATACGCAGTATTTT
medium-sized	TRBJ2-7	TRBV7-2	.	CASSLRGDFYEQYF	TGTGCCAGCAGCTTAAGAGGGGATTTCTACGAGCAGTACTTC
.	TRBJ1-2	TRBV4-1	.	CASSQVGSSYGYTF	TGCGCCAGCAGCCAAGTCGGAAGTAGTTATGGCTACACCTTC
.	TRBJ2-1	TRBV18	.	CASSLGVNSYNEQFF	TGTGCCAGCTCCCTTGGGGTAAACTCCTACAATGAGCAGTTCTTC
.	TRBJ2-3	TRBV24-1	.	CATSERAGPTDTQYF	TGTGCCACCAGTGAAAGGGCGGGACCCACAGATACGCAGTATTTT
few	TRBJ2-1	TRBV4-2	TRBD2	CASSQGVAGVYNEQFF	TGTGCCAGCAGCCAAGGGGTCGCGGGAGTATACAATGAGCAGTTCTTC
.	TRBJ2-2	TRBV9	.	CASSVFDSAANTGELFF	TGTGCCAGCAGCGTGTTTGACAGTGCGGCGAACACCGGGGAGCTGTTTTTT
many	TRBJ2-5	TRBV12-3/TRBV12-4	TRBD2	CASREKGLAGARETQYF	TGTGCCAGCAGGGAAAAGGGACTAGCGGGCGCCAGAGAGACCCAGTACTTC
.	TRBJ2-3	TRBV7-9	.	CASSIAWGSNTDTQYF	TGTGCCAGCAGCATAGCATGGGGGTCCAACACAGATACGCAGTATTTT